This passage covers 24 T cell receptor beta chains from one sample sequenced in a study of CD8+CD57+ T cells in acquired aplastic anemia listed by TCRdb under 2018. TCRdb names Illumina HiSeq 2000 as the instrument used. TCR beta VDJ combination and CDR3 sequence profiling used genomic DNA as the template. Starting from the raw public reads, TCRdb applied fastp trimming at Q25, assembled clones with MiXCR and retained in-frame beta chains. Each CDR3 protein appears once, grouped with its most common genes and DNA. This sample is represented by about 180,000 distinct CDR3 sequences; 35% to 50% of them were singletons. The top ten constitute about 2.9% of the sample. The specimen was sorted CD4+, CD8+, or CD8+CD57+ T cells (not recorded which) from PBMCs. These receptors originate from a human donor in good health.

A single count supports this clonotype. The rearrangement uses TRBV19 and TRBJ1-5; 7 bases agree with TRBD1. The V segment lost 8 bases and the J segment 5 bases; nucleotides outside the gene matches: 6. CDR1 and CDR2 from the germline V gene are LNHDA and SQIVND (reference sequence). The CDR3 sequence is 13 residues long. For the CDR3, the DNA is TGTGCCAGTGTAGACAGGGCCGATCAGCCCCAGCATTTT. This gives the protein CASVDRADQPQHF. Looking up the rest from reference TRBV19 and TRBJ1-5 gives the full variable domain: DGGITQSPKYLFRKEGQNVTLSCEQNLNHDAMYWYRQDPGQGLRLIYYSQIVNDFQKGDIAEGYSVSREKKESFPLTVTSAQKNPTAFYLCASVDRADQPQHFGDGTRLSIL.

Of note for this clonotype: This may be a read error, as it is one base from a much larger clone. The genes are TRBV12-3 or TRBV12-4 and TRBJ2-5; D unclear. The CDR3 covers 15 residues. Trimming took off 3 bases at V and 7 bases at J, with 18 bases between the two ends. In DNA, the CDR3 is TGTGCCAGCAGTTTTTCAGGACCCCAAAAAGGGACCCAGTACTTC. Translation gives CASSFSGPQKGTQYF.

There are a few counts of this clonotype. This chain uses TRBV29-1 with TRBJ1-5, with 9 bases matching TRBD1. CDR1 is SQVTM, CDR2 ANQGSEA, per germline. This CDR3 has 14 amino acids. The J segment lost 3 bases and the V segment lost 5 bases, leaving 5 bases of the junction unmatched. The chain's CDR3 is CSVWTGEVNQPQHF. The DNA of the CDR3 is TGCAGCGTTTGGACAGGGGAGGTCAATCAGCCCCAGCATTTT.

The V call is TRBV24-1, the J call TRBJ1-1; 7 nucleotides line up with TRBD1. Unmatched junction bases numbered 5, after V lost 2 bases and J lost 3 bases. This CDR3 has 15 amino acids. The germline V gene encodes CDR1 KGHDR and CDR2 SFDVKD. The CDR3 here is CATSDSQGLDTEAFF. The CDR3 DNA is TGTGCCACCAGTGATTCACAGGGGCTAGACACTGAAGCTTTCTTT.

The chain combines TRBV6-5 with TRBJ1-4; D perhaps matches TRBD1 (5 bases). The CDR3 runs to 14 residues. The germline V and J ends were trimmed by 0 bases and 11 bases, with 13 bases remaining between them. CDR1 and CDR2 from the germline V gene are MNHEY and SVGAGI. The CDR3 spells CASSYSFGAGKLFF. The CDR3 region has the DNA TGTGCCAGCAGTTACTCCTTCGGGGCTGGGAAACTGTTTTTT.

Ten or more counts support this clonotype. The gene calls are TRBV10-3 and TRBJ2-2; D uncertain. Trimming cost V 3 bases and J 6 bases, with 11 bases left between them. CDR3 length equals 14 residues. The germline V gene encodes CDR1 ENHRY and CDR2 SYGVKD. Here the CDR3 DNA reads TGTGCCATCAGTGAAAGGAGTCAGGCCGGGGAGCTGTTTTTT. Translation: CAISERSQAGELFF.

This clonotype has only a few counts. V is TRBV25-1 and J is TRBJ2-1, with TRBD2 matching 8 bases. The V gene's germline CDR1 is MGHDK and CDR2 SYGVNS. The CDR3 consists of 18 residues. Losses at the gene ends were 6 bases for V and 8 bases for J; bases not matched to a gene: 21. The CDR3 spells CASRVASGPRKGLDEQFF. The CDR3 nucleotides are TGTGCCAGCAGGGTAGCTAGCGGGCCACGAAAGGGGTTAGATGAGCAGTTCTTC.

This clonotype has ten or more counts. The rearrangement uses TRBV6-1 and TRBJ1-2; no definite D call. Germline V gene lookup returns CDR1 MNHNS and CDR2 SASEGT. The CDR3 covers 14 residues. Trimming pared 6 bases from V and 8 bases from J, leaving 19 bases between. The CDR3 bases are TGTGCCAGCAGAGTGGACGTAGCATTCGGAGGCTACACCTTC. It is translated as CASRVDVAFGGYTF.

Many counts were recorded for this clonotype. This chain joins TRBV6-1 and TRBJ2-1, with a possible D match to TRBD2 (6 bases). CDR3 length equals 16 residues. CDR1 and CDR2 from the germline V gene are MNHNS and SASEGT. V was trimmed by 2 bases and J by 4 bases, leaving 15 bases between them. CDR3 DNA sequence: TGTGCCAGCAGTGAATCATTGACTAGTTGGTACAATGAGCAGTTCTTC. Translated: CASSESLTSWYNEQFF.

This chain uses TRBV7-2 with TRBJ1-6, with D perhaps matching TRBD1 (5 bases). This CDR3 has 14 residues. CDR1 SGHTA and CDR2 FQGNSA come from the germline V gene. V dropped 4 bases and J dropped 11 bases, with 15 bases sitting between them. The CDR3 DNA sequence: TGTGCCAGCAGCTGGGGCCAGGGTATTGCACCCCTCCACTTT. Encoded protein: CASSWGQGIAPLHF.

This chain joins TRBV7-9 and TRBJ2-7; D not resolved. CDR3 length equals 13 residues. V dropped 5 bases and J dropped 3 bases, with 11 bases sitting between them. Germline assignment: CDR1 SEHNR and CDR2 FQNEAQ (reference sequence). The DNA for the CDR3 is TGTGCCAGCAGCCCCAGACCGCACTACGAGCAGTACTTC. Encoded protein: CASSPRPHYEQYF.

This clonotype showed up many times. This chain links TRBV19 with TRBJ2-3; D gene uncertain. V lost 8 bases, J lost 0 bases, and 15 bases lay in between. This CDR3 spans 15 amino acids. Germline CDR1 is LNHDA and CDR2 is SQIVND (reference sequence). In DNA, the CDR3 is TGTGCCAGTGAAACCAGAGCCGGGAGCACAGATACGCAGTATTTT. Its protein is CASETRAGSTDTQYF.

The chain carries TRBV11-2 and TRBJ1-6; D is ambiguous. V lost 4 bases and J lost 10, with 14 bases in between. The CDR3 covers 14 residues. CDR1 and CDR2 from the germline V gene are SGHAT and FQNNGV. CDR3 sequence (DNA): TGTGCCAGCAGCTCCAACTATCTCGGCTCACCCCTCCACTTT. Translating gives CASSSNYLGSPLHF.

J is TRBJ2-7 and V is TRBV20-1; D uncertain. Trimming stripped 3 bases from V and 3 bases from J, with 15 bases between. Germline assignment: CDR1 DFQATT and CDR2 SNEGSKA (reference sequence). This CDR3 comprises 14 residues. In DNA form, the CDR3 reads TGCAGTGCTAGGTTGCCCGACGGCTACTACGAGCAGTACTTC. This codes for CSARLPDGYYEQYF.

At least ten counts were recorded for this clonotype. This sequence joins TRBV4-2 and TRBJ1-1; 11 nucleotides match TRBD1. V was clipped by 2 bases and J by 1 base; unmatched bases: 3. CDR1 and CDR2 from the germline V gene are LGHNA and YNFKEQ. CDR3 length equals 16 residues. The CDR3 region has the DNA TGTGCCAGCAGCCAACCAGGACAGGGGGCGAACACTGAAGCTTTCTTT. As protein: CASSQPGQGANTEAFF.

The sample holds many counts of this clonotype. V is TRBV5-1 and J is TRBJ2-7, with 12 bases that match TRBD2. Losses at the gene ends were 6 bases for V and 4 bases for J; bases not matched to a gene: 5. The CDR3 extends over 14 amino acids. Per germline, CDR1 SGHRS and CDR2 YFSETQ. CDR3 sequence reads: CASTATSGSYEQYF. The CDR3 DNA reads TGCGCCAGCACCGCGACTAGCGGGAGTTACGAGCAGTACTTC.

This rearrangement joins TRBV24-1 to TRBJ2-1; 10 nucleotides line up with TRBD2. V lost 0 bases, J lost 6 bases, and 7 bases stayed unmatched. This CDR3 spans 17 amino acids. Germline V CDR1 and CDR2: KGHDR, SFDVKD. The CDR3: CATSDLGEREGINEQFF. Here the CDR3 DNA reads TGTGCCACCAGTGATTTGGGGGAGCGGGAGGGAATCAATGAGCAGTTCTTC.

The genes are TRBV5-1 and TRBJ1-6; D is perhaps TRBD1 (5 bases). Germline CDR1 and CDR2: SGHRS and YFSETQ. Trimming pared 0 bases from V and 6 bases from J, leaving 10 bases between. The CDR3 consists of 15 residues. The CDR3 region has the DNA TGCGCCAGCAGCTTGGATGGGGGGTCTAATTCACCCCTCCACTTT. Protein sequence: CASSLDGGSNSPLHF. The full variable domain, its missing parts supplied by reference TRBV5-1 and TRBJ1-6, is KAGVTQTPRYLIKTRGQQVTLSCSPISGHRSVSWYQQTPGQGLQFLFEYFSETQRNKGNFPGRFSGRQFSNSRSEMNVSTLELGDSALYLCASSLDGGSNSPLHFGNGTRLTVT.

This clonotype has only a few counts. The V gene is TRBV19, the J gene TRBJ2-7; tentative D call: TRBD1 (5 bases). With 3 bases removed from V and 2 bases from J, the gap between germline ends came to 8 bases. CDR3 length: 13 amino acids. Germline CDR1 LNHDA, CDR2 SQIVND (reference sequence). As DNA, the CDR3 is TGTGCCAGTAGTATGGGGCAGGCCTACGAGCAGTACTTC. Encoded protein: CASSMGQAYEQYF.

This chain links TRBV2 with TRBJ2-6; tentative D call: TRBD1 (6 bases). The germline CDR1 and CDR2 sequences are SNHLY and FYNNEI. The CDR3 runs 16 residues. Trimming pared 6 bases from V and 0 bases from J, leaving 12 bases between. The DNA of the CDR3 is TGTGCCAGCAGACCCGACAGGTACTCTGGGGCCAACGTCCTGACTTTC. It codes for CASRPDRYSGANVLTF.

The chain uses TRBV11-2 and TRBJ2-7; 12 bases align to TRBD2. V shed 5 bases, J shed 2 bases, and the junction held 13 bases outside the gene matches. This CDR3 has 18 residues. Germline V lookup: CDR1 SGHAT, CDR2 FQNNGV. CDR3 nucleotide sequence: TGTGCCAGCAGCCGCAGACTAGCGGGAGTCCCGAAGGCCTACGAGCAGTACTTC. As protein: CASSRRLAGVPKAYEQYF.

This clonotype came up a few times. The V gene is TRBV7-2, the J gene TRBJ1-1, with D perhaps TRBD1 (5 bases). V was pared by 4 bases and J by 5 bases, with 11 bases between. This CDR3 region has 13 residues. Germline CDR1 is SGHTA and CDR2 is FQGNSA. The chain's CDR3 is CASSSGLATEAFF. The CDR3 DNA reads TGTGCCAGCAGCTCAGGGTTGGCGACTGAAGCTTTCTTT. Together with reference TRBV7-2 and TRBJ1-1, the CDR3 gives the full variable domain: GAGVSQSPSNKVTEKGKDVELRCDPISGHTALYWYRQSLGQGLEFLIYFQGNSAPDKSGLPSDRFSAERTGGSVSTLTIQRTQQEDSAVYLCASSSGLATEAFFGQGTRLTVV.

Concerning this clonotype: This may arise from a read error, as a much more abundant clone is one base away. This chain connects TRBV10-3 to TRBJ2-1, with a tentative D call TRBD1 (5 bases). Trimming took 5 bases from V and 15 from J, leaving 20 bases between them. From germline, CDR1 is ENHRY and CDR2 SYGVKD. CDR3 length: 13 amino acids. The CDR3 DNA reads as TGTGCCATCAGTTCCCTCCGCAGGGATTCGTGGTTCTTC. This encodes CAISSLRRDSWFF.

The table lists this clonotype with a few counts. The DNA of the CDR3 is TGTGCCACCAGCAGAGATCCCAGTACAGGGGGGTCACCCCTCCACTTT. Its translation: CATSRDPSTGGSPLHF. V and J are TRBV15 and TRBJ1-6, with 8 bases lining up with TRBD1. There are 16 residues in the CDR3. In germline, CDR1 is LNHNV, CDR2 YYDKDF (reference sequence). Trimming removed 0 bases from V and 10 bases from J; junction bases left unmatched: 8.